This T cell receptor (beta chain) originates from a study of blood T cell repertoires in COVID-19. The CDR3 loop spans 16 amino acids. The germline CDR1 and CDR2 sequences are MNHEY and SMNVEV (reference sequence). Germline trimming cut 0 bases from V and 8 bases from J; bases unmatched to any gene: 8. Repertoires were generated with immunoSEQ multiplex PCR, while TCRdb's copy carries only in-frame clones and drops some. The data hold around 100,000 clones, with roughly 86% observed a single time. The sequencing sample was made of peripheral blood. V usage is TRBV27 and J usage is TRBJ1-2; 11 nucleotides line up with TRBD1. The receptor's source is a woman aged 25 to 39 with acute or convalescent COVID-19. CDR3 residues: CASSLSGQGALTGYTF. In DNA, the CDR3 is TGTGCCAGCAGTTTATCAGGACAGGGGGCCCTTACGGGCTACACCTTC.